This T cell receptor (beta chain) came from a study of T-cell memory formation after mild COVID-19. Study as a whole: Each donor largely had its own TCR clusters. Study results and limitations: The finding that pre-infection memory included some responding clones suggested that cross-reactive memory joined. CD4+ contracting clones lay mainly in CM and EM, CD8+ ones in EMRA.

One entry per CDR3 protein, called by TCRdb with MiXCR from the 5' RACE reads. The table includes some 200,000 distinct CDR3 sequences, about 20% detected once. This CDR3 is built from 11 residues. The V end lost 4 bases, the J end lost 6 bases, and 7 bases lay between the germline ends. Germline V gene sequence: CDR1 MGHDK, CDR2 SYGVNS. In this sample, this clonotype turned up a few times. The target antigen is unknown. This TCR derives from an adult woman who had mild COVID-19 (a few samples of this study predate the infection). Cell type and time point are not known. The chain is built from TRBV25-1 and TRBJ2-7; perhaps TRBD2 as D (5 bases). Source material: PBMCs or a T cell subset sorted from them (not recorded which). The CDR3 loop reads CASSVGLEQYF. The CDR3 bases are TGTGCCAGCAGTGTTGGACTCGAGCAGTACTTC.